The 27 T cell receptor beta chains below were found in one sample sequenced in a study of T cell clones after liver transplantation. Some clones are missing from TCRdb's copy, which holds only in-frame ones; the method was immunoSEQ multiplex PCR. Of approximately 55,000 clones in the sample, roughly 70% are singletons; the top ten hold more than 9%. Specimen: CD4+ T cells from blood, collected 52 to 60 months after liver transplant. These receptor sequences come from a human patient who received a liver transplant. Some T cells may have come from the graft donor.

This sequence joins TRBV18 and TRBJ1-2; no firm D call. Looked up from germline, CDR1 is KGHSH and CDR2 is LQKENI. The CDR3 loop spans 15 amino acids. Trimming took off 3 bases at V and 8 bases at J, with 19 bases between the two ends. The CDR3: CASSPLELGQEGYTF. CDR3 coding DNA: TGTGCCAGCTCACCTCTGGAATTAGGGCAGGAGGGCTACACCTTC.

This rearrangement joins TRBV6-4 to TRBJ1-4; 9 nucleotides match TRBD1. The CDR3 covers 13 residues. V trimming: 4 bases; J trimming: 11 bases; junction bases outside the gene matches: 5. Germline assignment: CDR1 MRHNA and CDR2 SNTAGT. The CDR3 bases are TGTGCCAGCAGTGGAGGGACAGGGAGTAAACTGTTTTTT. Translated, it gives CASSGGTGSKLFF.

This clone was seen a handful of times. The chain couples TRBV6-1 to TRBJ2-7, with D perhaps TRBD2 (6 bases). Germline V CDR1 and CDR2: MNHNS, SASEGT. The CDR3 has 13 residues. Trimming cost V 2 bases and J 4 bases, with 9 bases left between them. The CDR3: CASSEYGGYEQYF. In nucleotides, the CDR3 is TGTGCCAGCAGTGAATACGGGGGTTACGAGCAGTACTTC.

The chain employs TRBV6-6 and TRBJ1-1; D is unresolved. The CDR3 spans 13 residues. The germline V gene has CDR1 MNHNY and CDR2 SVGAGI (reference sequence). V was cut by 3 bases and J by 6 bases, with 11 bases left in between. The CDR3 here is CASSYRPDPEAFF. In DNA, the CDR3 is TGTGCCAGCAGTTATAGACCTGACCCTGAAGCTTTCTTT.

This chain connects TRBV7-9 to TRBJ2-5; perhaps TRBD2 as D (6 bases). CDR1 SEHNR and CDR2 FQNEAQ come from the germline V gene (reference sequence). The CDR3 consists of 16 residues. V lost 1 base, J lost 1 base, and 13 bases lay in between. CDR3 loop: CASSLEIGGGQETQYF. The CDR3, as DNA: TGTGCCAGCAGCTTAGAAATCGGGGGAGGCCAAGAGACCCAGTACTTC.

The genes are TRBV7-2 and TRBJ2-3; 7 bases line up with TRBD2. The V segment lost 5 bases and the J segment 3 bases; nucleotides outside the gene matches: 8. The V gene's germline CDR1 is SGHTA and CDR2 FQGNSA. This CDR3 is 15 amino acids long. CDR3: CASSPLGLTTDTQYF. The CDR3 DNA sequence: TGTGCCAGCAGCCCCTTGGGACTAACGACAGATACGCAGTATTTT. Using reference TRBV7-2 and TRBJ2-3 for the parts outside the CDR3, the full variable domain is GAGVSQSPSNKVTEKGKDVELRCDPISGHTALYWYRQSLGQGLEFLIYFQGNSAPDKSGLPSDRFSAERTGGSVSTLTIQRTQQEDSAVYLCASSPLGLTTDTQYFGPGTRLTVL.

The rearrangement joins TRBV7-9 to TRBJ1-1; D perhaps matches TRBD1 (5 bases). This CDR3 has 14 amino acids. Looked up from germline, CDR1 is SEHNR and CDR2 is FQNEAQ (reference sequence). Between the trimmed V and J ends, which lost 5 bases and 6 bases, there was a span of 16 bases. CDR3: CASSLGLQGPEAFF. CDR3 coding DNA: TGTGCCAGCAGCCTCGGACTTCAGGGCCCTGAAGCTTTCTTT.

CDR3 bases: TGTGCCAGCAGTCCCGCTGGGGGGGCTGGGGCCAAAAACATTCAGTACTTC. Amino acids: CASSPAGGAGAKNIQYF. The chain combines TRBV28 with TRBJ2-4; the D gene is possibly TRBD2 (7 bases). CDR1 and CDR2 (germline): MDHEN, SYDVKM. The CDR3 extends over 17 amino acids. V lost 5 bases and J lost 1, with 18 bases in between.

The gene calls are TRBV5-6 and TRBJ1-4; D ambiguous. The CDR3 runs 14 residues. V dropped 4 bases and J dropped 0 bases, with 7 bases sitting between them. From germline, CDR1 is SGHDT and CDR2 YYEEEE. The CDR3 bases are TGTGCCAGCAGCCCGGGAGCAACTAATGAAAAACTGTTTTTT. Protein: CASSPGATNEKLFF.

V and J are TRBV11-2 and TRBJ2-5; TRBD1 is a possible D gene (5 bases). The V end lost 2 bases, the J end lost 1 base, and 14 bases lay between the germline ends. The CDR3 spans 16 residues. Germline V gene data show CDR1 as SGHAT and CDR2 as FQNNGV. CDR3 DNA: TGTGCCAGCAGCTTAACTACAGGCCCAATCCAAGAGACCCAGTACTTC. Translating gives CASSLTTGPIQETQYF.

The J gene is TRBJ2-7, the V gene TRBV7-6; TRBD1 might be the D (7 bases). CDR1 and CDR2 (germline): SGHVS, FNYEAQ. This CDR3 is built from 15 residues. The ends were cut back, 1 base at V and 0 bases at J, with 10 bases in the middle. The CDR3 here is CASSLDRGLSYEQYF. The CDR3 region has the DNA TGTGCCAGCAGCTTAGACAGGGGACTCTCCTACGAGCAGTACTTC.

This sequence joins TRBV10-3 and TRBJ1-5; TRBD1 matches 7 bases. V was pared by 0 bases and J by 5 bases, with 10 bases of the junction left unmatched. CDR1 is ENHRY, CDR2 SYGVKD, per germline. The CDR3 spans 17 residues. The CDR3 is CAISESSGGQRHQPQHF. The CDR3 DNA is TGTGCCATCAGTGAGTCGTCTGGGGGACAGAGGCATCAGCCCCAGCATTTT.

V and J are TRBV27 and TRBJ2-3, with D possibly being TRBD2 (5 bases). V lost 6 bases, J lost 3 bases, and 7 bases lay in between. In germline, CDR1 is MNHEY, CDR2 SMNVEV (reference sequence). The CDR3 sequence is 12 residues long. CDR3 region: CASREVTDTQYF. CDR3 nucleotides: TGTGCCAGCAGGGAGGTGACAGATACGCAGTATTTT.

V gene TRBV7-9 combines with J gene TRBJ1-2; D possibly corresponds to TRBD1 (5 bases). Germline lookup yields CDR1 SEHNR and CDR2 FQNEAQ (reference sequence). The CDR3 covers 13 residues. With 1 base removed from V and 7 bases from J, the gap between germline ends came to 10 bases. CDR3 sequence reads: CASSLEGALGYTF. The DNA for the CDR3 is TGTGCCAGCAGCTTAGAAGGGGCTCTTGGCTACACCTTC.

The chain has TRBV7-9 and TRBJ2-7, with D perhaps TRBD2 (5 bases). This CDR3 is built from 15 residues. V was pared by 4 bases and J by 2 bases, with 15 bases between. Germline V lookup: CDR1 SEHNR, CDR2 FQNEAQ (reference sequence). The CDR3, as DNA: TGTGCCAGCAGCTCCTCGTCGGGGATCCCCTACGAGCAGTACTTC. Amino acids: CASSSSSGIPYEQYF.

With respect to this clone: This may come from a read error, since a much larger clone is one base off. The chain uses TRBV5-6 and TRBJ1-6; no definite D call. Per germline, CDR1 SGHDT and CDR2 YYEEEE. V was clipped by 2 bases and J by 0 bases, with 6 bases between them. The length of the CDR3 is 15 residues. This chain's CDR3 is CASSFLSSYNSPLHF. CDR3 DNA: TGTGCCAGCAGCTTCCTGAGCTCCTATAATTCACCCCTCCACTTT.

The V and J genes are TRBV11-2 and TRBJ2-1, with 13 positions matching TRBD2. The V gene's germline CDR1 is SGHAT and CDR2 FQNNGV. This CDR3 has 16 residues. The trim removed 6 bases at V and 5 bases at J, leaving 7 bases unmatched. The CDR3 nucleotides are TGTGCCAGCAGTTTTCGGACTAGCGGGGGACACAATGAGCAGTTCTTC. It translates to CASSFRTSGGHNEQFF.

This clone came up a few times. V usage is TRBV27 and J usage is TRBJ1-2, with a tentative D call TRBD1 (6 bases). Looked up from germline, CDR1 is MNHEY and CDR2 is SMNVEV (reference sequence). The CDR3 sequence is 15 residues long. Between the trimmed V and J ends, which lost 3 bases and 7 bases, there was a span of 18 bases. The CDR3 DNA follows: TGTGCCAGCAGTTTGGAGGACAGAGGGATAGGTGGCTACACCTTC. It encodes CASSLEDRGIGGYTF.

CDR3 amino acids: CASSYTGTDTEAFF. CDR3 in DNA: TGTGCCAGCAGCTATACCGGGACTGACACTGAAGCTTTCTTT. The gene calls are TRBV7-9 and TRBJ1-1; D is possibly TRBD1 (5 bases). Germline CDR1 is SEHNR and CDR2 is FQNEAQ (reference sequence). The germline V and J ends were trimmed by 4 bases and 3 bases, with 12 bases remaining between them. The CDR3 is made up of 14 amino acids.

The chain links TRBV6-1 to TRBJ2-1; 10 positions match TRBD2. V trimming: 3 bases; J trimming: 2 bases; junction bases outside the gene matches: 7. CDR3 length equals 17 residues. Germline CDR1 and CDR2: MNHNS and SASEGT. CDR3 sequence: CASSELAGVTPYNEQFF. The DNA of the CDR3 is TGTGCCAGCAGTGAGCTAGCGGGGGTCACTCCCTACAATGAGCAGTTCTTC.

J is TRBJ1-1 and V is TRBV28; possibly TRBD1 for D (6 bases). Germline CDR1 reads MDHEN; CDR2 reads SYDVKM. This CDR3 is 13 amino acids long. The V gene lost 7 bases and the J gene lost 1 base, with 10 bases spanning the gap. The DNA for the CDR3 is TGTGCCAGCAACCTGGACAGGAACACTGAAGCTTTCTTT. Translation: CASNLDRNTEAFF.

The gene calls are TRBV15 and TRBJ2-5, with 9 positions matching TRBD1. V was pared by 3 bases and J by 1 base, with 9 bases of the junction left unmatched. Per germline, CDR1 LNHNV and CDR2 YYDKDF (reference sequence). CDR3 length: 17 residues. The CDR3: CATSRNLLTGGQETQYF. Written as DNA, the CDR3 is TGTGCCACCAGCAGGAACCTTTTGACAGGGGGCCAAGAGACCCAGTACTTC.

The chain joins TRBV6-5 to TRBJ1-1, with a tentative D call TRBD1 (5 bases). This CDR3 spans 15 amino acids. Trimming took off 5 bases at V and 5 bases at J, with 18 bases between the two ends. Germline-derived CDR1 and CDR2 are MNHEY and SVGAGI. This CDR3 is CASSPFGRGGTEAFF. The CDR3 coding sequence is TGTGCCAGCAGTCCTTTCGGAAGGGGTGGGACTGAAGCTTTCTTT.

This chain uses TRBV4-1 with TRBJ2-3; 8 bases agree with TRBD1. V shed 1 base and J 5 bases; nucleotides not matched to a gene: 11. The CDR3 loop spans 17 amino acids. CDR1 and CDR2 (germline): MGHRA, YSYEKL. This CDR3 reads CASSQVLSSGGRDTQYF. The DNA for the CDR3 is TGCGCCAGCAGCCAAGTTTTGTCGTCAGGGGGCAGAGATACGCAGTATTTT.

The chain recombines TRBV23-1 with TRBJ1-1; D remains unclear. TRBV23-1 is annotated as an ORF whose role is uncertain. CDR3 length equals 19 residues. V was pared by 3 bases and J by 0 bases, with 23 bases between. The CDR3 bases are TGCGCCAGCAGTCACCCCTCCGGTTCCGGGCCAACCTTGAACACTGAAGCTTTCTTT. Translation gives CASSHPSGSGPTLNTEAFF.

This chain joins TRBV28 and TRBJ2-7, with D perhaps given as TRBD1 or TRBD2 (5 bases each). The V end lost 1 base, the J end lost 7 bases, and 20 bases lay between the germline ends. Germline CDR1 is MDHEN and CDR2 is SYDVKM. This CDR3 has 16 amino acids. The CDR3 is CASSLSTGTATREQYF. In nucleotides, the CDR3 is TGTGCCAGCAGTTTATCCACCGGGACCGCTACTAGGGAGCAGTACTTC.

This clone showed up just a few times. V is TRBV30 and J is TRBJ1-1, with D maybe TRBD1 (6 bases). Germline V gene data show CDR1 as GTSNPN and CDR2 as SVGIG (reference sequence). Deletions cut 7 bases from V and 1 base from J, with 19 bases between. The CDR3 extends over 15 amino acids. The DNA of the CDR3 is TGTGCCTCTACCCCTCCGGACAGAGGGAACACTGAAGCTTTCTTT. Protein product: CASTPPDRGNTEAFF.